The 21 T cell receptor beta chains presented below share a single source sample, sequenced in a study of neurological immune-mediated disorders (dated by TCRdb to between 2018 and 2020). Library construction relied on 5' RACE. TCRdb lists the instrument as Illumina HiSeq 2500. TCRdb trimmed public reads at Q25 via fastp, called clones via MiXCR and kept in-frame beta chains. Each CDR3 protein appears once, grouped with its most common genes and DNA. The sample profile shows about 87,000 distinct CDR3 sequences; under 4.5% of them were found once. The top ten constitute 2.9% of the sample. Sequenced material: PBMCs. The source is a woman aged 50 to 65 with multiple sclerosis.

This clonotype was seen ten or more times. The chain combines TRBV5-5 with TRBJ2-5, with 7 bases identical to TRBD2. Germline-derived CDR1 and CDR2 are SGHKS and YYEKEE (reference sequence). J gave up 4 bases and V 4 bases, and 28 bases lay outside the gene matches. The CDR3 covers 21 residues. CDR3 loop: CASSLTRGASGKGGVGETQYF. Written as DNA, the CDR3 is TGTGCCAGCAGCCTCACCCGAGGGGCTAGCGGAAAGGGAGGGGTTGGAGAGACCCAGTACTTC.

This clonotype was recorded at least ten times. V usage is TRBV11-2 and J usage is TRBJ2-3, with D possibly being TRBD2 (6 bases). The length of the CDR3 is 13 residues. V lost 5 bases to trimming and J lost 5 bases, with 11 bases between them. Germline loops: CDR1 SGHAT, CDR2 FQNNGV. The CDR3 nucleotides read TGTGCCAGCAGCCCCCTAGCGCGAGATACGCAGTATTTT. The encoded protein is CASSPLARDTQYF. The full variable domain, in which reference TRBV11-2 and TRBJ2-3 provide the parts outside the CDR3, is EAGVAQSPRYKIIEKRQSVAFWCNPISGHATLYWYQQILGQGPKLLIQFQNNGVVDDSQLPKDRFSAERLKGVDSTLKIQPAKLEDSAVYLCASSPLARDTQYFGPGTRLTVL.

This clonotype came up a few times. The rearrangement joins TRBV11-2 to TRBJ2-1; the D gene could be TRBD1 or TRBD2 (5 bases each). CDR1 is SGHAT, CDR2 FQNNGV, per germline. V lost 3 bases to trimming and J lost 2 bases, with 14 bases between them. CDR3 length equals 16 residues. The CDR3 DNA reads as TGTGCCAGCAGCTTGACCGGGACGGTCACCTACAATGAGCAGTTCTTC. It translates to CASSLTGTVTYNEQFF.

This clonotype was detected only a few times. The rearrangement joins TRBV6-6 to TRBJ2-6, with 11 positions matching TRBD1. CDR1 MNHNY and CDR2 SVGAGI come from the germline V gene (reference sequence). Losses at the gene ends were 6 bases for V and 1 base for J; bases not matched to a gene: 5. This CDR3 contains 17 residues. CDR3 amino acids: CASRNRDRGSGANVLTF. The CDR3 region has the DNA TGTGCCAGCAGGAACCGGGACAGGGGGTCTGGGGCCAACGTCCTGACTTTC.

This clonotype was detected ten times or more. The V gene is TRBV20-1, the J gene TRBJ1-1; D remains ambiguous. The V gene lost 0 bases and the J gene lost 2 bases, with 1 base spanning the gap. Germline CDR1 reads DFQATT; CDR2 reads SNEGSKA (reference sequence). This CDR3 has 11 amino acids. The CDR3 region is CSARENTEAFF. CDR3 DNA: TGCAGTGCTAGAGAAAACACTGAAGCTTTCTTT.

This clonotype was seen ten or more times. This sequence joins TRBV11-2 and TRBJ2-7; D is uncertain. V gave up 3 bases and J gave up 6 bases, with 6 bases separating them. Germline CDR1 reads SGHAT; CDR2 reads FQNNGV. This CDR3 contains 11 residues. The DNA of the CDR3 is TGTGCCAGCAGCTTGGGGTCCGAGCAGTACTTC. This sequence encodes CASSLGSEQYF.

This clonotype was seen many times. The V gene is TRBV7-2, the J gene TRBJ2-2; D gene unclear. This CDR3 spans 13 amino acids. Germline V CDR1 and CDR2: SGHTA, FQGNSA. V lost 5 bases and J lost 5, with 9 bases in between. CDR3 protein: CASSQQRTGELFF. The CDR3 DNA follows: TGTGCCAGCAGCCAACAGAGGACCGGGGAGCTGTTTTTT.

In this sample, this clonotype turned up many times. The rearrangement uses TRBV12-3 or TRBV12-4 and TRBJ2-7; 8 bases fit TRBD1. After removal of 6 bases from V and 9 bases from J, the junction contained 10 bases not matched to a gene. This CDR3 contains 13 residues. The CDR3: CASRAGGTVGQYF. In nucleotides, the CDR3 is TGTGCCAGCAGGGCAGGGGGCACGGTGGGGCAGTACTTC.

The CDR3 DNA is TGTGCCAGCAGCTCAGGGTTTTACGCTGAAGCTTTCTTT. As protein: CASSSGFYAEAFF. This chain joins TRBV7-2 and TRBJ1-1, with D possibly matching TRBD1 (5 bases). Germline lookup yields CDR1 SGHTA and CDR2 FQGNSA. Trimming shortened V by 4 bases and J by 6 bases, and 12 bases separated the two germline ends. There are 13 residues in the CDR3.

This clonotype was picked up many times. The chain carries TRBV5-1 and TRBJ1-1, with D tentatively TRBD1 (5 bases). The CDR3 runs 13 residues. CDR1 is SGHRS and CDR2 is YFSETQ in the germline V gene. V dropped 0 bases and J dropped 6 bases, with 9 bases sitting between them. The CDR3 DNA sequence: TGCGCCAGCAGCTTGGCCTGGGGGGCTGAAGCTTTCTTT. Translating gives CASSLAWGAEAFF.

This clonotype was detected many times. J is TRBJ2-7 and V is TRBV9; the match to TRBD2 covers 7 bases. This CDR3 has 14 amino acids. Germline loops: CDR1 SGDLS, CDR2 YYNGEE. The ends lost 4 bases at V and 5 bases at J; junction bases unmatched: 9. In DNA, the CDR3 is TGTGCCAGCAGCCCGTGGGGGGGTTTCGACGAGCAGTACTTC. As protein: CASSPWGGFDEQYF.

In this sample, this clonotype turned up many times. The chain carries TRBV7-9 and TRBJ2-7, with TRBD1 matching 9 bases. The CDR3 runs 14 residues. Germline CDR1 reads SEHNR; CDR2 reads FQNEAQ (reference sequence). J gave up 5 bases and V 2 bases, and 4 bases lay outside the gene matches. The CDR3 sequence is CASSLTQGANEQYF. The DNA of the CDR3 is TGTGCCAGCAGCTTAACACAGGGGGCGAACGAGCAGTACTTC. Full variable domain (remainder filled in from reference TRBV7-9 and TRBJ2-7): DTGVSQNPRHKITKRGQNVTFRCDPISEHNRLYWYRQTLGQGPEFLTYFQNEAQLEKSRLLSDRFSAERPKGSFSTLEIQRTEQGDSAMYLCASSLTQGANEQYFGPGTRLTVT.

This clonotype was found many times. This sequence joins TRBV4-3 and TRBJ1-3; the D is unclear. Germline V gene data show CDR1 as LGHNA and CDR2 as YSLEER. The CDR3 runs to 16 residues. Trimming pared 1 base from V and 1 base from J, leaving 11 bases between. For the CDR3, the DNA is TGCGCCAGCAGCCAAGGATCCGGGCGTTCTGGAAACACCATATATTTT. It codes for CASSQGSGRSGNTIYF.

This clonotype was counted at least ten times. The CDR3 DNA reads as TGTGCCAGCAGCCCCTTGGGGGGGAAAATCGGCAGTCTCTCCTACGAGCAGTACTTC. It translates to CASSPLGGKIGSLSYEQYF. The V gene is TRBV7-2, the J gene TRBJ2-7; 7 positions match TRBD2. The CDR3 extends over 19 amino acids. Germline V gene sequence: CDR1 SGHTA, CDR2 FQGNSA. The J segment lost 0 bases and the V segment lost 5 bases, leaving 19 bases of the junction unmatched. Combining the CDR3 with reference TRBV7-2 and TRBJ2-7 gives the whole variable domain GAGVSQSPSNKVTEKGKDVELRCDPISGHTALYWYRQSLGQGLEFLIYFQGNSAPDKSGLPSDRFSAERTGGSVSTLTIQRTQQEDSAVYLCASSPLGGKIGSLSYEQYFGPGTRLTVT.

This clonotype occurred many times. This rearrangement joins TRBV18 to TRBJ2-5; 12 positions agree with TRBD2. The V segment lost 3 bases and the J segment 5 bases; nucleotides outside the gene matches: 10. The CDR3 loop spans 17 amino acids. The germline gives CDR1 KGHSH, CDR2 LQKENI. CDR3 in amino acids: CASSPGTSGRSLETQYF. The CDR3, as DNA: TGTGCCAGCTCACCGGGGACTAGCGGGCGCTCGCTGGAGACCCAGTACTTC.

This clonotype was picked up many times. This chain uses TRBV20-1 with TRBJ2-3; TRBD2 aligns across 8 bases. This CDR3 contains 13 residues. Germline values: CDR1 DFQATT, CDR2 SNEGSKA (reference sequence). V shed 6 bases, J shed 1 base, and the junction held 3 bases outside the gene matches. Here the CDR3 DNA reads TGCAGTGCCGCGACTAGCGGCACAGATACGCAGTATTTT. Protein: CSAATSGTDTQYF.

This clonotype was picked up many times. V is TRBV27 and J is TRBJ1-1; 8 bases fit TRBD1. The germline V gene encodes CDR1 MNHEY and CDR2 SMNVEV (reference sequence). Germline trimming cut 5 bases from V and 4 bases from J; bases unmatched to any gene: 9. The CDR3 runs 15 residues. The chain's CDR3 is CASSPDRTGGTEAFF. CDR3 nucleotide sequence: TGTGCCAGCAGTCCAGACCGCACAGGGGGCACTGAAGCTTTCTTT.

This clonotype was observed many times. J is TRBJ2-7 and V is TRBV20-1; D is possibly TRBD2 (5 bases). V was pared by 4 bases and J by 5 bases, with 12 bases between. This CDR3 comprises 12 residues. The germline gives CDR1 DFQATT, CDR2 SNEGSKA (reference sequence). DNA for the CDR3: TGCAGTGCTACCCGAGGGCGGGACGAGCAGTACTTC. It specifies CSATRGRDEQYF.

In the case of this clonotype: The junction departs from the called germline gene at one end, perhaps through a read error. This chain joins TRBV10-3 and TRBJ2-2; maybe TRBD1 (5 bases). CDR1 is ENHRY, CDR2 SYGVKD, per germline. The CDR3 runs 14 residues. The CDR3 nucleotides are TGTGCCATCAGTGAGAAAGGGGAACCCGGAGAGCTGTTTTTT. Translated: CAISEKGEPGELFF.

This clonotype came up many times. The chain links TRBV7-6 to TRBJ2-7; D gene ambiguous. CDR1 and CDR2 (germline): SGHVS, FNYEAQ. CDR3 size: 15 residues. V dropped 0 bases and J dropped 3 bases, with 12 bases sitting between them. CDR3: CASSLAGSLSYEQYF. CDR3 coding DNA: TGTGCCAGCAGCTTAGCAGGGTCATTGAGCTACGAGCAGTACTTC.

This clonotype was detected many times. This chain uses TRBV7-2 with TRBJ1-2; 9 nucleotides match TRBD1. The CDR3 has 15 residues. J was trimmed by 8 bases and V by 5 bases; bases with no gene match: 12. Germline values: CDR1 SGHTA, CDR2 FQGNSA. The chain's CDR3 is CASSPWTGVMGGYTF. The CDR3 region has the DNA TGTGCCAGCAGCCCATGGACAGGGGTGATGGGGGGCTACACCTTC.